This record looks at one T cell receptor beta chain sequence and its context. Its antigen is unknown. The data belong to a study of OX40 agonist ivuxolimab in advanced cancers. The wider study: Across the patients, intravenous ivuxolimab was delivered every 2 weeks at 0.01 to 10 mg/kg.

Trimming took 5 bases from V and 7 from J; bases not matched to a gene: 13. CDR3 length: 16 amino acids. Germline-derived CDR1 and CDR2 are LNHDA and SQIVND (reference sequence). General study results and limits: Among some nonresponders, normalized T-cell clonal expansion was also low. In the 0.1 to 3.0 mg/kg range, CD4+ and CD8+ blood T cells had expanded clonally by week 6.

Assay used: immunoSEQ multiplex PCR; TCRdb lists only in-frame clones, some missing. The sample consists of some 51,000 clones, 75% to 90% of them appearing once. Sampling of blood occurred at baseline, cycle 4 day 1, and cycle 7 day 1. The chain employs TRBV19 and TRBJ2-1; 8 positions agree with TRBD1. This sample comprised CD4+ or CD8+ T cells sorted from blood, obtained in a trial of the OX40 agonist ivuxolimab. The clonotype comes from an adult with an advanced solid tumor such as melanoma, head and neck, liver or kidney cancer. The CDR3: CASSPQDRAGGNEQFF. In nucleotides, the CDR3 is TGTGCCAGTAGTCCCCAGGACAGGGCAGGTGGGAATGAGCAGTTCTTC.